This T cell receptor (beta chain) originates from a study of blood T cell repertoires in COVID-19. Across the study: The samples span acute and convalescent COVID-19 from the United States, Italy and Spain. T cells, B-cell-depleted T cells, or PBMCs provided the cDNA or gDNA that served as material.

The germline CDR1 and CDR2 sequences are SGHNT and YYREEE (reference sequence). The CDR3 is made up of 15 amino acids. V lost 4 bases and J 0 bases, leaving 13 bases between the germline ends. Clones were sequenced by immunoSEQ multiplex PCR, and TCRdb holds only the in-frame ones, with some missing. In the table there are around 130,000 clones, roughly 84% of which are singletons. Each participant's cohort was designated according to participant-reported clinical history. All recovered Cohort 3 donors got two negative PCRs, got clearance, or saw symptom resolution. This clone was seen a handful of times.

The material sequenced was PBMCs or T cells enriched from blood (not recorded which). The chain couples TRBV5-4 to TRBJ1-2; D unresolved. The TCR originated in a woman aged 25 to 39 who had recovered from COVID-19. The CDR3 bases are TGTGCCAGCAGCCCAGGTCGGGGAACTAACTATGGCTACACCTTC. Translation: CASSPGRGTNYGYTF.